This T cell receptor beta chain is from a study of OX40 agonist ivuxolimab in advanced cancers. Study background: The patients received agonistic anti-OX40 (CD134) antibody ivuxolimab. Anti-PD-1, anti-PD-L1 or anti-CTLA-4 therapy given earlier was allowed, and roughly 38% had some.

This clone occurred once. Its specificity is unknown. Study results and limitations: Dose levels from 0.1 to 3.0 mg/kg saw CD4+ and CD8+ blood T cells expand clonally by week 6.

TCRdb's table, derived via immunoSEQ multiplex PCR, lists solely in-frame clones and lacks some. This table has around 76,000 clones, over 85% appearing once. The CDR3 has 13 residues. The trim removed 10 bases at V and 6 bases at J, leaving 6 bases unmatched. CDR1 and CDR2 from the germline V gene are MNHEY and SVGAGI. The starting material was CD4+ or CD8+ T cells sorted from blood, obtained in a trial of the OX40 agonist ivuxolimab. V usage is TRBV6-5 and J usage is TRBJ2-7; 13 nucleotides match TRBD2. This receptor was obtained from an adult with an advanced solid tumor such as melanoma, head and neck, liver or kidney cancer. CDR3 sequence reads: CATTSGGAGEQYF. The DNA for the CDR3 is TGTGCCACCACTAGCGGGGGGGCCGGCGAGCAGTACTTC.